Below are 26 T cell receptor beta chains sequenced from a single sample in a study of shared clonotypes between healthy human individuals. Generated by immunoSEQ multiplex PCR, the TCRdb table keeps only in-frame clones and is missing some. The data contain around 690,000 clones, about 90% of them singletons. What was sequenced was memory CD8+ T cells from PBMCs. Subset: CD45RO+ cells pooled with CCR7-negative TemRA cells. The receptor source for this set is a man aged 18 to 29 in good health. Some clones in this sample may be carry-over from other donors' samples.

The V call is TRBV27, the J call TRBJ2-3; D perhaps matches TRBD1 (6 bases). This CDR3 contains 16 residues. The germline V gene has CDR1 MNHEY and CDR2 SMNVEV (reference sequence). The V end was cut by 4 bases, the J end by 6 bases, with 20 bases between. The DNA for the CDR3 is TGTGCCAGCAGTTCCCACAGGGCTCCTACTGGGGATACGCAGTATTTT. This gives the protein CASSSHRAPTGDTQYF.

J is TRBJ2-2 and V is TRBV28; 8 bases fit TRBD2. The CDR3 is 16 residues long. Trimming took 6 bases from V and 3 from J; bases not matched to a gene: 9. CDR1 and CDR2 from the germline V gene are MDHEN and SYDVKM. CDR3 amino acids: CASSLPGGSDTGELFF. The CDR3 region has the DNA TGTGCCAGCAGCTTGCCGGGGGGGTCCGACACCGGGGAGCTGTTTTTT. Full variable domain (missing parts from reference TRBV28 and TRBJ2-2): DVKVTQSSRYLVKRTGEKVFLECVQDMDHENMFWYRQDPGLGLRLIYFSYDVKMKEKGDIPEGYSVSREKKERFSLILESASTNQTSMYLCASSLPGGSDTGELFFGEGSRLTVL.

This chain uses TRBV19 with TRBJ2-1, with D possibly matching TRBD1 (5 bases). The V end lost 3 bases, the J end lost 4 bases, and 13 bases lay between the germline ends. The CDR3 runs to 15 residues. Germline V gives CDR1 LNHDA, CDR2 SQIVND (reference sequence). CDR3 amino acids: CASSMGKGAYNEQFF. Written as DNA, the CDR3 is TGTGCCAGTAGTATGGGTAAAGGGGCTTACAATGAGCAGTTCTTC.

This chain links TRBV9 with TRBJ2-7, with 7 bases lining up with TRBD1. V lost 2 bases and J lost 3; bases outside the gene matches: 5. The CDR3 covers 14 residues. The V gene's germline CDR1 is SGDLS and CDR2 YYNGEE. CDR3 sequence reads: CASSVSGTDYEQYF. Here the CDR3 DNA reads TGTGCCAGCAGCGTCTCCGGGACAGACTACGAGCAGTACTTC.

The chain uses TRBV4-1 and TRBJ1-2; 7 bases agree with TRBD1. CDR1 is MGHRA, CDR2 YSYEKL, per germline. V lost 1 base, J lost 6 bases, and 8 bases stayed unmatched. There are 15 residues in the CDR3. The CDR3 reads CASSQALGQLNGYTF. The CDR3 region has the DNA TGCGCCAGCAGCCAAGCTCTGGGACAGTTGAATGGCTACACCTTC.

V usage is TRBV28 and J usage is TRBJ1-2; a weak D match, TRBD1 (5 bases). V shed 1 base and J shed 8 bases, with 11 bases lying between them. The CDR3 has 13 amino acids. Germline CDR1 and CDR2: MDHEN and SYDVKM. The CDR3 protein is CASSLLGDVGYTF. The CDR3 DNA reads TGTGCCAGCAGTTTATTAGGGGACGTCGGCTACACCTTC.

The rearrangement links TRBV6-5 to TRBJ2-2; maybe TRBD1 (5 bases). The V end was cut by 3 bases, the J end by 9 bases, with 17 bases between. The CDR3 totals 15 residues. Per the germline V gene, CDR1 is MNHEY and CDR2 is SVGAGI. CDR3 sequence reads: CASSYQQVHGRELFF. CDR3 DNA sequence: TGTGCCAGCAGTTATCAACAGGTTCATGGCAGGGAGCTGTTTTTT.

This chain joins TRBV4-1 and TRBJ2-5; 8 bases are shared with TRBD1. Germline CDR1 is MGHRA and CDR2 is YSYEKL. Trimming took 0 bases from V and 2 from J; bases not matched to a gene: 8. The CDR3 totals 17 residues. Here the CDR3 reads CASSQETGVRSQETQYF. CDR3 in DNA: TGCGCCAGCAGCCAAGAGACAGGGGTGCGTTCACAAGAGACCCAGTACTTC.

The chain employs TRBV5-6 and TRBJ1-6; 8 bases fit TRBD1. This CDR3 is built from 14 residues. V was clipped by 5 bases and J by 8 bases; unmatched bases: 6. From germline, CDR1 is SGHDT and CDR2 YYEEEE. CDR3 DNA sequence: TGTGCCAGCAGTTCAGGGGGCAGGTATTCACCCCTCCACTTT. It is translated as CASSSGGRYSPLHF. The entire variable domain, with the rest obtained from reference TRBV5-6 and TRBJ1-6, is as follows: DAGVTQSPTHLIKTRGQQVTLRCSPKSGHDTVSWYQQALGQGPQFIFQYYEEEERQRGNFPDRFSGHQFPNYSSELNVNALLLGDSALYLCASSSGGRYSPLHFGNGTRLTVT.

V and J are TRBV28 and TRBJ2-3, with 16 bases matching TRBD2. The junction had 3 bases not matched to a gene; V was cut back by 3 bases and J by 6 bases. Germline CDR1 reads MDHEN; CDR2 reads SYDVKM. The CDR3 covers 16 residues. The CDR3 region has the DNA TGTGCCAGCAGTTTTTCGGGACTAGCGGGAGGGGATACGCAGTATTTT. It specifies CASSFSGLAGGDTQYF. The full variable domain, completed using reference TRBV28 and TRBJ2-3, is DVKVTQSSRYLVKRTGEKVFLECVQDMDHENMFWYRQDPGLGLRLIYFSYDVKMKEKGDIPEGYSVSREKKERFSLILESASTNQTSMYLCASSFSGLAGGDTQYFGPGTRLTVL.

The chain carries TRBV27 and TRBJ1-5; D not certain. This CDR3 has 16 residues. V lost 5 bases and J 3 bases, leaving 17 bases between the germline ends. Per the germline V gene, CDR1 is MNHEY and CDR2 is SMNVEV (reference sequence). The CDR3 spells CASSPRAELDNQPQHF. In nucleotides, the CDR3 is TGTGCCAGCAGTCCGCGGGCCGAACTCGACAATCAGCCCCAGCATTTT.

This clone occurred once. The chain uses TRBV28 and TRBJ2-3; no reliable D call. The CDR3 loop spans 17 amino acids. CDR1 MDHEN and CDR2 SYDVKM come from the germline V gene. V was shortened by 3 bases and J by 2 bases, with 18 bases between the two germline ends. The CDR3 here is CASSFLGFRSTTDTQYF. The CDR3 coding sequence is TGTGCCAGCAGTTTCCTGGGCTTTCGTTCCACCACAGATACGCAGTATTTT.

This chain links TRBV5-6 with TRBJ2-1; 10 bases line up with TRBD2. V was pared by 4 bases and J by 4 bases, with 8 bases of the junction left unmatched. Germline V gene sequence: CDR1 SGHDT, CDR2 YYEEEE. The CDR3 totals 16 residues. DNA for the CDR3: TGTGCCAGCAGCGTTTGGACTAGCGGTATATACAATGAGCAGTTCTTC. Translation: CASSVWTSGIYNEQFF.

This clone was picked up a small number of times. This chain joins TRBV25-1 and TRBJ1-2; 8 nucleotides line up with TRBD1. The CDR3 has 11 amino acids. CDR1 and CDR2 (germline): MGHDK, SYGVNS. The V and J ends lost 8 bases and 10 bases, in that order; junction bases with no gene match: 6. CDR3 DNA: TGTGCCAGCCGTATGACAGGGGCCTACACCTTC. It specifies CASRMTGAYTF.

This clone appeared a single time. The chain couples TRBV25-1 to TRBJ2-7; D not certain. CDR3 length: 13 amino acids. Germline V gene sequence: CDR1 MGHDK, CDR2 SYGVNS. Deletions cut 5 bases from V and 4 bases from J, with 12 bases between. DNA of the CDR3: TGTGCCAGCAGTTATCCGACCGATTACGAGCAGTACTTC. Translated, it gives CASSYPTDYEQYF.

The rearrangement uses TRBV27 and TRBJ2-7, with TRBD1 matching 9 bases. V gave up 8 bases and J gave up 6 bases; unmatched junction bases: 11. The germline CDR1 and CDR2 sequences are MNHEY and SMNVEV (reference sequence). The CDR3 loop spans 14 amino acids. The CDR3 loop is CASGSGTGYGEQYF. CDR3 DNA sequence: TGTGCCAGCGGCTCCGGGACAGGGTACGGCGAGCAGTACTTC.

J is TRBJ2-7 and V is TRBV28; the match to TRBD1 covers 8 bases. The CDR3 has 14 residues. Germline V gene data show CDR1 as MDHEN and CDR2 as SYDVKM. Trimming removed 8 bases from V and 2 bases from J; junction bases left unmatched: 8. The CDR3 here is CASGLSGGTYEQYF. CDR3 DNA sequence: TGTGCCAGCGGATTATCAGGGGGCACCTACGAGCAGTACTTC.

This sequence joins TRBV28 and TRBJ2-3; D may match TRBD1 or TRBD2 (7 bases each). V was clipped by 6 bases and J by 3 bases, with 19 bases between them. Germline loops: CDR1 MDHEN, CDR2 SYDVKM. The CDR3 contains 16 residues. CDR3 nucleotide sequence: TGTGCCAGCAGACCCCCAGGGGGGGGGAGGACAGATACGCAGTATTTT. The encoded protein is CASRPPGGGRTDTQYF.

This clone was recorded once. This rearrangement joins TRBV7-3 to TRBJ2-3; 10 positions agree with TRBD1. Germline V gene sequence: CDR1 SGHTA, CDR2 FQGTGA. V was pared by 5 bases and J by 5 bases, with 10 bases of the junction left unmatched. The CDR3 totals 16 residues. In DNA, the CDR3 is TGTGCCAGCAGCCCCAGAGACAGGGGGCCTATAGATACGCAGTATTTT. Protein product: CASSPRDRGPIDTQYF.

The rearrangement links TRBV5-1 to TRBJ2-7; 10 bases agree with TRBD1. In germline, CDR1 is SGHRS, CDR2 YFSETQ. The V and J ends lost 4 bases and 5 bases, in that order; junction bases with no gene match: 9. CDR3 length equals 15 residues. The CDR3 DNA reads TGCGCCAGCAGCCCGTGGGACAGGGGTTATCACGAGCAGTACTTC. Translation gives CASSPWDRGYHEQYF.

V usage is TRBV25-1 and J usage is TRBJ2-7, with D perhaps given as TRBD1 or TRBD2 (5 bases each). Germline assignment: CDR1 MGHDK and CDR2 SYGVNS. The CDR3 has 15 amino acids. The V gene lost 4 bases and the J gene lost 3 bases, with 16 bases spanning the gap. The CDR3 sequence is CASSAPRGEGYEQYF. CDR3 in DNA: TGTGCCAGCAGTGCTCCTAGGGGTGAGGGCTACGAGCAGTACTTC.

The gene calls are TRBV27 and TRBJ2-3; 12 bases line up with TRBD2. Germline assignment: CDR1 MNHEY and CDR2 SMNVEV (reference sequence). The ends lost 8 bases at V and 1 base at J; junction bases unmatched: 10. This CDR3 is 17 amino acids long. CDR3 sequence reads: CASGSGLAGSGTDTQYF. The CDR3 DNA sequence: TGTGCCAGCGGGAGTGGACTAGCGGGAAGTGGCACAGATACGCAGTATTTT.

This chain's CDR3 is CASSRPEGGLKETQYF. The CDR3, as DNA: TGTGCCAGCAGCCGCCCCGAAGGCGGACTGAAAGAGACCCAGTACTTC. V gene TRBV7-8 combines with J gene TRBJ2-5; TRBD2 is a possible D gene (5 bases). The CDR3 runs to 16 residues. The V gene lost 5 bases and the J gene lost 3 bases, with 19 bases spanning the gap. From germline, CDR1 is SGHVS and CDR2 FQNEAQ. The full variable domain, its missing parts supplied by reference TRBV7-8 and TRBJ2-5, is GAGVSQSPRYKVAKRGQDVALRCDPISGHVSLFWYQQALGQGPEFLTYFQNEAQLDKSGLPSDRFFAERPEGSVSTLKIQRTQQEDSAVYLCASSRPEGGLKETQYFGPGTRLLVL.

V usage is TRBV11-2 and J usage is TRBJ2-1, with 9 bases aligning to TRBD1. The CDR3 consists of 14 residues. Germline trimming cut 6 bases from V and 4 bases from J; bases unmatched to any gene: 4. Germline CDR1 is SGHAT and CDR2 is FQNNGV. The CDR3 DNA is TGTGCCAGCAGAGACAGGGGGAAATACAATGAGCAGTTCTTC. Translated, it gives CASRDRGKYNEQFF.

V is TRBV11-2 and J is TRBJ2-7; D may match TRBD1 or TRBD2 (5 bases each). The CDR3 sequence is 15 residues long. The V gene's germline CDR1 is SGHAT and CDR2 FQNNGV. The V gene lost 4 bases and the J gene lost 3 bases, with 16 bases spanning the gap. The CDR3 is CASSSPGTVVYEQYF. CDR3 nucleotides: TGTGCCAGCAGCTCCCCCGGGACCGTGGTCTACGAGCAGTACTTC.

This chain uses TRBV19 with TRBJ1-1, with D possibly TRBD1 on 5 matching bases. Germline CDR1 reads LNHDA; CDR2 reads SQIVND (reference sequence). This CDR3 region has 15 residues. Deletions cut 1 base from V and 6 bases from J, with 15 bases between. The chain's CDR3 is CASSIGREIGPEAFF. The CDR3 DNA reads as TGTGCCAGTAGTATAGGCAGGGAGATCGGACCTGAAGCTTTCTTT.